These 26 T cell receptor beta chains came from one sample sequenced in a study of T cell responses to AZD1222 COVID-19 vaccine. The repertoire was sequenced with immunoSEQ multiplex PCR; TCRdb's copy has only in-frame clones and lacks some. Here the sample spans 150,000 to 200,000 clones, roughly nine tenths being singletons. The specimen was peripheral blood, collected on day 0 of AZD1222 vaccination. The receptors were gathered from an adult in good health.

The J gene is TRBJ1-6, the V gene TRBV5-4; 8 positions agree with TRBD1. Trimming at V came to 4 bases and at J to 7 bases, leaving 7 bases not matched to a gene. CDR3 length: 15 residues. Looked up from germline, CDR1 is SGHNT and CDR2 is YYREEE (reference sequence). CDR3 bases: TGTGCCAGCAGCGCCCCCCAGGGGGCAAATTCACCCCTCCACTTT. It codes for CASSAPQGANSPLHF.

The genes are TRBV29-1 and TRBJ2-1; weak D call: TRBD1 (5 bases). CDR1 SQVTM and CDR2 ANQGSEA come from the germline V gene. The V gene lost 6 bases and the J gene lost 2 bases, with 14 bases spanning the gap. The CDR3 totals 14 residues. The CDR3, as DNA: TGCAGCGTGGTAGACAGTGGGGCCTACAATGAGCAGTTCTTC. Residues: CSVVDSGAYNEQFF.

This clone was seen only once. At one boundary the junction diverges from the germline segment, which might be a read error. Written as DNA, the CDR3 is TGTGTCACCAGCAGAGTAACAGGGGGTGGCTATGGCTACACCTTC. Its translation: CVTSRVTGGGYGYTF. This chain uses TRBV15 with TRBJ1-2, with 8 nucleotides matching TRBD1. Germline loops: CDR1 LNHNV, CDR2 YYDKDF (reference sequence). The CDR3 extends over 15 amino acids. The full variable domain, its missing parts supplied by reference TRBV15 and TRBJ1-2, is DAMVIQNPRYQVTQFGKPVTLSCSQTLNHNVMYWYQQKSSQAPKLLFHYYDKDFNNEADTPDNFQSRRPNTSFCFLDIRSPGLGDTAMYLCVTSRVTGGGYGYTFGSGTRLTVV.

In this sample, this clone turned up a few times. The chain joins TRBV5-1 to TRBJ1-3; TRBD1 agrees at 8 bases. With 4 bases clipped from V and 11 bases from J, the junction kept 17 bases outside the gene matches. This CDR3 has 16 residues. Germline V gene lookup returns CDR1 SGHRS and CDR2 YFSETQ. The CDR3 nucleotides read TGCGCCAGCAGCGTCACAGGGGGTGCACAAAGAAGTGCCATATATTTT. It specifies CASSVTGGAQRSAIYF. Variable domain in full (rest from reference TRBV5-1 and TRBJ1-3): KAGVTQTPRYLIKTRGQQVTLSCSPISGHRSVSWYQQTPGQGLQFLFEYFSETQRNKGNFPGRFSGRQFSNSRSEMNVSTLELGDSALYLCASSVTGGAQRSAIYFGEGSWLTVV.

The chain couples TRBV29-1 to TRBJ2-1; D is ambiguous. V lost 4 bases, J lost 4 bases, and 8 bases lay in between. Germline loops: CDR1 SQVTM, CDR2 ANQGSEA. The length of the CDR3 is 12 residues. The CDR3 region has the DNA TGCAGCGTTGTTCCGAGTTACAATGAGCAGTTCTTC. This codes for CSVVPSYNEQFF.

The chain recombines TRBV19 with TRBJ1-2, with TRBD1 matching over 8 bases. Germline CDR1 LNHDA, CDR2 SQIVND (reference sequence). V gave up 9 bases and J gave up 4 bases; unmatched junction bases: 7. CDR3 length: 13 amino acids. CDR3 protein: CASRTGNAYGYTF. In DNA form, the CDR3 reads TGTGCCAGCAGGACAGGGAACGCCTATGGCTACACCTTC.

V gene TRBV10-3 combines with J gene TRBJ1-2; D gene ambiguous. The CDR3 has 13 amino acids. Germline loops: CDR1 ENHRY, CDR2 SYGVKD. The germline V and J ends were trimmed by 3 bases and 2 bases, with 7 bases remaining between them. In DNA form, the CDR3 reads TGTGCCATCAGTGATACCATAAACTATGGCTACACCTTC. It codes for CAISDTINYGYTF.

The gene calls are TRBV7-2 and TRBJ1-1; 7 bases are a match to TRBD1. Germline V gives CDR1 SGHTA, CDR2 FQGNSA. The CDR3 totals 14 residues. Trimming removed 6 bases from V and 9 bases from J; junction bases left unmatched: 13. The CDR3 here is CASSSDYRGSKAFF. The CDR3 DNA reads TGTGCCAGCAGTTCAGATTACAGGGGAAGTAAAGCTTTCTTT.

The chain joins TRBV6-5 to TRBJ1-2; a weak D match, TRBD1 (6 bases). V was pared by 0 bases and J by 8 bases, with 16 bases between. Germline V CDR1 and CDR2: MNHEY, SVGAGI. CDR3 length: 15 amino acids. CDR3: CASSYSVPGHGGYTF. In DNA, the CDR3 is TGTGCCAGCAGTTACTCGGTCCCGGGACATGGAGGCTACACCTTC.

The J gene is TRBJ2-5, the V gene TRBV28; D uncertain. The V and J ends lost 7 bases and 5 bases respectively, with 8 bases between them. CDR1 and CDR2 (germline): MDHEN, SYDVKM. The CDR3 covers 11 residues. The CDR3 coding sequence is TGTGCCAGCACCCTGGCTGAGACCCAGTACTTC. Translating gives CASTLAETQYF.

J is TRBJ1-5 and V is TRBV10-1; tentative D call: TRBD1 (6 bases). Germline CDR1 WNHNN, CDR2 SYGVQD (reference sequence). The CDR3 has 15 amino acids. The germline V and J ends were trimmed by 3 bases and 12 bases, with 21 bases remaining between them. The CDR3 loop reads CASSELLTGRRLQHF. The CDR3 coding sequence is TGCGCCAGCAGTGAACTCTTGACAGGCCGGAGGCTCCAGCATTTT.

The V call is TRBV9, the J call TRBJ2-3, with 7 bases matching TRBD1. V was clipped by 3 bases and J by 0 bases; unmatched bases: 4. The CDR3 has 15 amino acids. Germline V CDR1 and CDR2: SGDLS, YYNGEE. CDR3 sequence (DNA): TGTGCCAGCAGCGAGGGGGACAGTAGCACAGATACGCAGTATTTT. This sequence encodes CASSEGDSSTDTQYF.

The CDR3 loop is CASSFSVSNQPQHF. CDR3 DNA sequence: TGTGCCAGCAGTTTCTCGGTAAGCAATCAGCCCCAGCATTTT. This chain links TRBV6-5 with TRBJ1-5, with no clear D. Per germline, CDR1 MNHEY and CDR2 SVGAGI. V was shortened by 4 bases and J by 1 base, with 8 bases between the two germline ends. CDR3 length equals 14 residues.

This clone has just one count. This chain links TRBV5-1 with TRBJ1-4; unclear D gene. This CDR3 contains 14 residues. Germline-derived CDR1 and CDR2 are SGHRS and YFSETQ. V lost 0 bases and J 4 bases, leaving 7 bases between the germline ends. The CDR3 region has the DNA TGCGCCAGCAGCTTGGAAAGTTATAATGAAAAACTGTTTTTT. This translates into CASSLESYNEKLFF.

This clone has only one observation. This chain links TRBV5-8 with TRBJ1-4, with 7 bases that match TRBD1. Germline V gene data show CDR1 as SGHTS and CDR2 as YDEGEE. The trim removed 3 bases at V and 4 bases at J, leaving 3 bases unmatched. This CDR3 is 14 amino acids long. The CDR3 here is CASSWGDSNEKLFF. CDR3 DNA: TGTGCCAGCAGCTGGGGGGACAGTAATGAAAAACTGTTTTTT. The full variable domain, rest sourced from reference TRBV5-8 and TRBJ1-4, is EAGVTQSPTHLIKTRGQQATLRCSPISGHTSVYWYQQALGLGLQFLLWYDEGEERNRGNFPPRFSGRQFPNYSSELNVNALELEDSALYLCASSWGDSNEKLFFGSGTQLSVL.

The chain has TRBV9 and TRBJ2-2; the D is unclear. Trimming removed 0 bases from V and 5 bases from J, with 11 bases in between. The germline V gene has CDR1 SGDLS and CDR2 YYNGEE. This CDR3 spans 15 amino acids. CDR3 sequence: CASSVGDTLTGELFF. For the CDR3, the DNA is TGTGCCAGCAGCGTAGGTGACACTTTAACCGGGGAGCTGTTTTTT.

The chain couples TRBV7-3 to TRBJ2-2, with 8 bases that match TRBD1. The CDR3 spans 17 residues. V trimming: 1 base; J trimming: 4 bases; junction bases outside the gene matches: 8. Germline V lookup: CDR1 SGHTA, CDR2 FQGTGA. The CDR3 DNA follows: TGTGCCAGCAGCTTAATATGGCAGGGGGCCGGCACCGGGGAGCTGTTTTTT. Its translation is CASSLIWQGAGTGELFF. Using reference TRBV7-3 and TRBJ2-2 for the parts outside the CDR3, the full variable domain is GAGVSQTPSNKVTEKGKYVELRCDPISGHTALYWYRQSLGQGPEFLIYFQGTGAADDSGLPNDRFFAVRPEGSVSTLKIQRTERGDSAVYLCASSLIWQGAGTGELFFGEGSRLTVL.

This clone appeared a single time. The rearrangement joins TRBV6-1 to TRBJ2-2; tentatively, D is TRBD1 or TRBD2 (5 bases each). Deletions cut 2 bases from V and 4 bases from J, with 11 bases between. Germline V CDR1 and CDR2: MNHNS, SASEGT. This CDR3 has 15 residues. The CDR3 protein is CASSEFGGSTGELFF. DNA of the CDR3: TGTGCCAGCAGTGAATTTGGGGGTAGCACCGGGGAGCTGTTTTTT.

The chain combines TRBV5-1 with TRBJ2-3; D remains unclear. The ends were cut back, 2 bases at V and 7 bases at J, with 14 bases in the middle. Germline lookup yields CDR1 SGHRS and CDR2 YFSETQ. CDR3 size: 14 residues. CDR3 DNA: TGCGCCAGCAGCTTATCAGCCTCGCAGTATACGCAGTATTTT. This gives the protein CASSLSASQYTQYF.

The CDR3 reads CASSYQAASGANVLTF. The DNA of the CDR3 is TGTGCCAGCAGTTACCAGGCCGCGTCTGGGGCCAACGTCCTGACTTTC. The chain has TRBV6-5 and TRBJ2-6; unclear D gene. The CDR3 runs to 16 residues. The V gene's germline CDR1 is MNHEY and CDR2 SVGAGI. V lost 2 bases and J lost 1, with 9 bases in between.

This chain uses TRBV14 with TRBJ1-2; D remains ambiguous. V dropped 1 base and J dropped 6 bases, with 9 bases sitting between them. The germline V gene has CDR1 SGHDN and CDR2 FVKESK. The CDR3 length is 13 residues. DNA for the CDR3: TGTGCCAGCAGCCAAGTAGAAACAGATGGCTACACCTTC. It codes for CASSQVETDGYTF.

Concerning this clone: The sample holds other DNA sequences that translate to the same CDR3. The chain uses TRBV7-2 and TRBJ1-1; D unresolved. The CDR3 extends over 13 amino acids. The ends were cut back, 1 base at V and 1 base at J, with 4 bases in the middle. Germline CDR1 SGHTA, CDR2 FQGNSA. The CDR3 protein is CASSLGQNTEAFF. The CDR3 bases are TGTGCCAGCAGCTTAGGCCAGAACACTGAAGCTTTCTTT.

CDR3 region: CASSHGRGEAFF. The DNA of the CDR3 is TGTGCCAGCAGCCATGGGCGGGGTGAAGCTTTCTTT. This chain uses TRBV3-1 (or the pseudogene TRBV3-2) with TRBJ1-1; D is undetermined. Germline lookup yields CDR1 LGHDT and CDR2 YNNKEL (reference sequence). This CDR3 is 12 amino acids long. Between the trimmed V and J ends, which lost 3 bases and 7 bases, there was a span of 9 bases.

CDR3 loop: CASSEEAGLPYNEQFF. Here the CDR3 DNA reads TGTGCCAGCAGTGAGGAAGCGGGACTACCCTACAATGAGCAGTTCTTC. The chain joins TRBV6-1 to TRBJ2-1, with 7 bases fitting TRBD2. Germline CDR1 and CDR2: MNHNS and SASEGT. The CDR3 covers 16 residues. Germline trimming cut 3 bases from V and 2 bases from J; bases unmatched to any gene: 7.

This chain joins TRBV19 and TRBJ2-1; 9 bases map to TRBD2. The CDR3 is made up of 16 amino acids. CDR1 is LNHDA, CDR2 SQIVND, per germline (reference sequence). V lost 5 bases and J lost 2; bases outside the gene matches: 7. The DNA of the CDR3 is TGTGCCAGTAGTCTCGGAGCGGGAGGTCCCTACAATGAGCAGTTCTTC. Amino acids: CASSLGAGGPYNEQFF. The full variable domain, in which reference TRBV19 and TRBJ2-1 provide the parts outside the CDR3, is DGGITQSPKYLFRKEGQNVTLSCEQNLNHDAMYWYRQDPGQGLRLIYYSQIVNDFQKGDIAEGYSVSREKKESFPLTVTSAQKNPTAFYLCASSLGAGGPYNEQFFGPGTRLTVL.

This rearrangement joins TRBV6-4 to TRBJ2-3; possibly TRBD2 for D (6 bases). CDR3 length: 14 amino acids. Per the germline V gene, CDR1 is MRHNA and CDR2 is SNTAGT. V was cut by 0 bases and J by 4 bases, with 8 bases left in between. DNA for the CDR3: TGTGCCAGCAGTGACTCGGGGGGAGCAGATACGCAGTATTTT. Translating it yields CASSDSGGADTQYF.